A single sample is the source of the 32 T cell receptor beta chains below, sequenced in a study of blood T cell repertoires in COVID-19. Measured with immunoSEQ multiplex PCR; TCRdb has only the in-frame clones, and not every one. The sample has about 440,000 clones, 70% to 90% seen once; the top ten hold approximately 2%. The sample was PBMCs or T cells enriched from blood (not recorded which). The receptors derive from a woman aged 18-29 years with acute COVID-19.

This clone was observed a few times. The CDR3 nucleotides read TGTGCCAACCTGGGACAGGGGGAGTGGGAAGCTTTCTTT. It is translated as CANLGQGEWEAFF. This rearrangement joins TRBV7-3 to TRBJ1-1; TRBD1 aligns across 11 bases. Germline CDR1 is SGHTA and CDR2 is FQGTGA. This CDR3 has 13 residues. V was clipped by 10 bases and J by 8 bases; unmatched bases: 9.

Details on this clone: At the DNA level, this CDR3 is encoded by other sequences in the same sample as well. This chain uses TRBV12-3 or TRBV12-4 with TRBJ1-1; the D is unclear. Trimming left V 2 bases short and J 5 bases short, with 6 bases between. The CDR3 covers 12 residues. The CDR3 sequence: CASSLPGTEAFF. The CDR3, as DNA: TGTGCCAGCAGTTTACCGGGGACTGAAGCTTTCTTT.

The chain links TRBV4-1 to TRBJ2-1; D might be TRBD1 (6 bases). The V gene lost 0 bases and the J gene lost 8 bases, with 14 bases spanning the gap. Germline V lookup: CDR1 MGHRA, CDR2 YSYEKL. CDR3 length equals 15 residues. CDR3 nucleotides: TGCGCCAGCAGCCAAGATACCACAGGGCGGGATGAGCAGTTCTTC. Translation gives CASSQDTTGRDEQFF.

The count of this clone is one. The J gene is TRBJ2-5, the V gene TRBV28; 8 bases line up with TRBD2. The germline V gene has CDR1 MDHEN and CDR2 SYDVKM. This CDR3 has 16 amino acids. V shed 6 bases and J 1 base; nucleotides not matched to a gene: 10. CDR3: CASSPAAGALQETQYF. The CDR3 region has the DNA TGTGCCAGCAGCCCCGCAGCGGGAGCCCTCCAAGAGACCCAGTACTTC.

The chain joins TRBV12-3 or TRBV12-4 to TRBJ2-7, with D unclear. This CDR3 region has 13 residues. V was pared by 5 bases and J by 1 base, with 9 bases between. CDR3 residues: CASSQSESYEQYF. The CDR3 DNA reads as TGTGCCAGCAGTCAGAGCGAGTCCTACGAGCAGTACTTC.

V and J are TRBV6-1 and TRBJ1-1; unclear D gene. The CDR3 totals 14 residues. Germline loops: CDR1 MNHNS, CDR2 SASEGT. V lost 1 base to trimming and J lost 4 bases, with 10 bases between them. In DNA, the CDR3 is TGTGCCAGCAGTGAAGTTGTTTTCAGCACTGAAGCTTTCTTT. This translates into CASSEVVFSTEAFF.

V is TRBV11-2 and J is TRBJ1-6, with D unresolved. V lost 0 bases to trimming and J lost 9 bases, with 12 bases between them. Germline values: CDR1 SGHAT, CDR2 FQNNGV. CDR3 length: 15 amino acids. CDR3 sequence reads: CASSLDHLIGSPLHF. The CDR3 nucleotides are TGTGCCAGCAGCTTAGATCACCTAATCGGTTCACCCCTCCACTTT.

This chain connects TRBV28 to TRBJ1-2, with TRBD1 matching 10 bases. The CDR3 totals 14 residues. Germline values: CDR1 MDHEN, CDR2 SYDVKM. Unmatched junction bases numbered 3, after V lost 2 bases and J lost 6 bases. The CDR3 here is CASSLGTGVDGYTF. The CDR3 nucleotides are TGTGCCAGCAGTTTAGGGACAGGGGTCGATGGCTACACCTTC.

The CDR3 spells CASNSGGPQETQYF. The CDR3 bases are TGCGCCAGCAATAGCGGGGGACCCCAAGAGACCCAGTACTTC. The J gene is TRBJ2-5, the V gene TRBV5-1; 9 bases agree with TRBD2. This CDR3 region has 14 residues. The trim removed 6 bases at V and 1 base at J, leaving 4 bases unmatched. Looked up from germline, CDR1 is SGHRS and CDR2 is YFSETQ. Using reference TRBV5-1 and TRBJ2-5 for the parts outside the CDR3, the full variable domain is KAGVTQTPRYLIKTRGQQVTLSCSPISGHRSVSWYQQTPGQGLQFLFEYFSETQRNKGNFPGRFSGRQFSNSRSEMNVSTLELGDSALYLCASNSGGPQETQYFGPGTRLLVL.

The rearrangement uses TRBV5-5 and TRBJ2-7, with D maybe TRBD1 (5 bases). The CDR3 spans 16 residues. The germline gives CDR1 SGHKS, CDR2 YYEKEE (reference sequence). Trimming cost V 0 bases and J 6 bases, with 19 bases left between them. The CDR3 DNA reads as TGTGCCAGCAGCTTGGAAGGGCGGACACCACATTTCGAGCAGTACTTC. This translates into CASSLEGRTPHFEQYF.

The genes are TRBV12-3 or TRBV12-4 and TRBJ2-3; D unclear. V was pared by 7 bases and J by 0 bases, with 5 bases between. This CDR3 region has 12 residues. The DNA of the CDR3 is TGTGCCAGCACATCCAGCACAGATACGCAGTATTTT. It yields the protein CASTSSTDTQYF.

About this clone: The same CDR3 is also encoded by other DNA sequences in this sample. V is TRBV2 and J is TRBJ2-1; tentative D call: TRBD2 (5 bases). From germline, CDR1 is SNHLY and CDR2 FYNNEI. The V end was cut by 9 bases, the J end by 0 bases, with 12 bases between. This CDR3 spans 14 amino acids. CDR3 nucleotides: TGTGCCAGTTCCCCGGGGAGCTCCTACAATGAGCAGTTCTTC. Translating gives CASSPGSSYNEQFF.

In its sample, this clone was seen once. V gene TRBV6-5 combines with J gene TRBJ2-2; perhaps TRBD2 as D (7 bases). V gave up 3 bases and J gave up 5 bases, with 13 bases separating them. The CDR3 length is 15 residues. Looked up from germline, CDR1 is MNHEY and CDR2 is SVGAGI. This CDR3 is CASSYYGGQTGELFF. In DNA, the CDR3 is TGTGCCAGCAGTTATTACGGGGGGCAAACCGGGGAGCTGTTTTTT.

The chain couples TRBV12-3 or TRBV12-4 to TRBJ2-7; 7 bases match TRBD1. The CDR3 loop spans 13 amino acids. After removal of 7 bases from V and 6 bases from J, the junction contained 9 bases not matched to a gene. CDR3 protein: CASTPGQELEQYF. In DNA form, the CDR3 reads TGTGCCAGCACCCCCGGACAGGAACTCGAGCAGTACTTC.

The genes are TRBV3-1 (or the pseudogene TRBV3-2) and TRBJ2-5; 9 positions match TRBD1. This CDR3 comprises 15 residues. With 4 bases clipped from V and 5 bases from J, the junction kept 8 bases outside the gene matches. From germline, CDR1 is LGHDT and CDR2 YNNKEL (reference sequence). CDR3 bases: TGTGCCAGCAGCCTCCTACAGGGGGCGAGGGAGACCCAGTACTTC. This codes for CASSLLQGARETQYF.

This chain uses TRBV10-1 with TRBJ1-5, with 10 bases fitting TRBD1. The germline V gene encodes CDR1 WNHNN and CDR2 SYGVQD (reference sequence). The V gene end was trimmed by 9 bases and the J gene end by 1 base; junction bases not matched to a gene: 12. There are 17 residues in the CDR3. The CDR3 coding sequence is TGCGCCAGTAATAGTCCGGGACAGGGGAAGAGCAATCAGCCCCAGCATTTT. This translates into CASNSPGQGKSNQPQHF.

V gene TRBV6-5 combines with J gene TRBJ2-1, with TRBD2 matching 8 bases. The ends lost 11 bases at V and 2 bases at J; junction bases unmatched: 5. Germline assignment: CDR1 MNHEY and CDR2 SVGAGI. The CDR3 contains 13 residues. CDR3 protein: CAGRAGAYNEQFF. CDR3 nucleotides: TGTGCCGGTCGAGCGGGAGCCTACAATGAGCAGTTCTTC.

The chain recombines TRBV11-2 with TRBJ1-1, with 7 positions matching TRBD1. After removal of 5 bases from V and 10 bases from J, the junction contained 7 bases not matched to a gene. The CDR3 consists of 12 residues. Germline V CDR1 and CDR2: SGHAT, FQNNGV. CDR3 nucleotide sequence: TGTGCCAGCAGCCTCTCGACAGGGAGAGCTTTCTTT. Its translation: CASSLSTGRAFF. Combining the CDR3 with reference TRBV11-2 and TRBJ1-1 gives the whole variable domain EAGVAQSPRYKIIEKRQSVAFWCNPISGHATLYWYQQILGQGPKLLIQFQNNGVVDDSQLPKDRFSAERLKGVDSTLKIQPAKLEDSAVYLCASSLSTGRAFFGQGTRLTVV.

The rearrangement links TRBV29-1 to TRBJ2-1; TRBD2 agrees at 10 bases. The CDR3 has 16 amino acids. CDR1 is SQVTM, CDR2 ANQGSEA, per germline. Losses at the gene ends were 3 bases for V and 8 bases for J; bases not matched to a gene: 13. As DNA, the CDR3 is TGCAGCGTTGATAGGGCTAGCGGGAGAGGGTACGATGAGCAGTTCTTC. Residues: CSVDRASGRGYDEQFF.

A single count supports this clone. The CDR3 sequence: CAISETTDTQYF. The CDR3 DNA reads as TGTGCCATCAGTGAGACAACAGATACGCAGTATTTT. The rearrangement links TRBV10-3 to TRBJ2-3; D unresolved. The V end lost 2 bases, the J end lost 3 bases, and 3 bases lay between the germline ends. Per the germline V gene, CDR1 is ENHRY and CDR2 is SYGVKD. This CDR3 has 12 residues.

V gene TRBV11-2 combines with J gene TRBJ1-2; D ambiguous. Germline CDR1 is SGHAT and CDR2 is FQNNGV. This CDR3 region has 14 residues. V dropped 1 base and J dropped 4 bases, with 10 bases sitting between them. In DNA, the CDR3 is TGTGCCAGCAGCTTAGGGCAGGTGACCTATGGCTACACCTTC. Its protein is CASSLGQVTYGYTF.

This clone was detected once. The chain is built from TRBV19 and TRBJ1-1; 9 bases fit TRBD1. The CDR3 loop spans 16 amino acids. J gave up 4 bases and V 4 bases, and 10 bases lay outside the gene matches. Germline V gives CDR1 LNHDA, CDR2 SQIVND (reference sequence). The CDR3 reads CASSKGPGQGGTEAFF. In DNA form, the CDR3 reads TGTGCCAGTAGTAAGGGCCCGGGACAGGGTGGCACTGAAGCTTTCTTT.

The chain combines TRBV5-8 with TRBJ1-2; 7 nucleotides match TRBD1. This CDR3 spans 15 amino acids. Germline V lookup: CDR1 SGHTS, CDR2 YDEGEE. The ends lost 2 bases at V and 4 bases at J; junction bases unmatched: 8. In DNA, the CDR3 is TGTGCCAGCAGCTTCCGGGTGGACAGGACCTATGGCTACACCTTC. Translation gives CASSFRVDRTYGYTF. Supplemented by reference TRBV5-8 and TRBJ1-2, the full variable domain reads EAGVTQSPTHLIKTRGQQATLRCSPISGHTSVYWYQQALGLGLQFLLWYDEGEERNRGNFPPRFSGRQFPNYSSELNVNALELEDSALYLCASSFRVDRTYGYTFGSGTRLTVV.

The chain uses TRBV9 and TRBJ1-1; 9 nucleotides line up with TRBD1. The CDR3 runs 16 residues. Germline V gives CDR1 SGDLS, CDR2 YYNGEE. The V gene end was trimmed by 4 bases and the J gene end by 1 base; junction bases not matched to a gene: 8. DNA for the CDR3: TGTGCCAGCAGCCGCGGGACAGGGAGAGGGAACACTGAAGCTTTCTTT. Translated: CASSRGTGRGNTEAFF.

The CDR3 sequence: CASSLAGKGAYEQYF. Written as DNA, the CDR3 is TGTGCCAGCAGCTTGGCAGGGAAAGGGGCCTACGAGCAGTACTTC. V is TRBV5-5 and J is TRBJ2-7; maybe TRBD1 (5 bases). CDR3 size: 15 residues. Trimming pared 0 bases from V and 2 bases from J, leaving 12 bases between. Looked up from germline, CDR1 is SGHKS and CDR2 is YYEKEE (reference sequence).

This rearrangement joins TRBV5-8 to TRBJ1-1; maybe TRBD1 (6 bases). The V and J ends lost 6 bases and 5 bases respectively, with 23 bases between them. The germline gives CDR1 SGHTS, CDR2 YDEGEE. The CDR3 has 16 residues. The CDR3 nucleotides are TGTGCCAGCATTTGGGCCTTGGACAGCTTTATGACTGAAGCTTTCTTT. It yields the protein CASIWALDSFMTEAFF.

V gene TRBV7-2 combines with J gene TRBJ1-6; D is perhaps TRBD1 (6 bases). V lost 10 bases to trimming and J lost 10 bases, with 23 bases between them. There are 15 residues in the CDR3. The germline V gene has CDR1 SGHTA and CDR2 FQGNSA. The CDR3 is CATGRGEYRKSPLHF. The DNA for the CDR3 is TGTGCCACTGGGAGGGGGGAGTATCGAAAATCACCCCTCCACTTT.

This clone was counted only a few times. The genes are TRBV5-5 and TRBJ1-1; D gene uncertain. Germline CDR1 is SGHKS and CDR2 is YYEKEE (reference sequence). The CDR3 has 15 residues. V lost 3 bases and J lost 2, with 14 bases in between. CDR3 loop: CASSSVLTANTEAFF. CDR3 bases: TGTGCCAGCAGCTCGGTCCTAACAGCTAACACTGAAGCTTTCTTT.

The V call is TRBV18, the J call TRBJ1-6; TRBD1 matches 8 bases. CDR1 is KGHSH, CDR2 LQKENI, per germline. This CDR3 is built from 14 residues. V was pared by 5 bases and J by 7 bases, with 4 bases of the junction left unmatched. In DNA form, the CDR3 reads TGTGCCAGCTCAGAAAGACAGGGGAATTCACCCCTCCACTTT. Its protein product is CASSERQGNSPLHF.

V and J are TRBV6-2 or TRBV6-3 and TRBJ1-2; 8 positions agree with TRBD1. Germline V CDR1 and CDR2: MNHEY, SVGEGT. The V segment lost 5 bases and the J segment 6 bases; nucleotides outside the gene matches: 8. CDR3 length equals 14 residues. The CDR3 DNA follows: TGTGCCAGCAGTGCCCGGACAGGGATGGATGGCTACACCTTC. Its translation: CASSARTGMDGYTF.

The chain uses TRBV28 and TRBJ2-1; D may be TRBD1 (5 bases). CDR1 is MDHEN, CDR2 SYDVKM, per germline. The V and J ends lost 4 bases and 10 bases respectively, with 8 bases between them. This CDR3 is built from 11 residues. The CDR3 sequence is CASSSRTEQFF. The CDR3, as DNA: TGTGCCAGCAGTTCACGGACAGAGCAGTTCTTC.

This clone was recorded once. This CDR3 reads CASSQEGARTGGRGPLHF. DNA for the CDR3: TGTGCCAGCAGCCAAGAAGGGGCGCGGACAGGGGGCCGGGGACCCCTCCACTTT. The J gene is TRBJ1-6, the V gene TRBV4-2; the match to TRBD1 covers 11 bases. The CDR3 runs to 18 residues. Germline lookup yields CDR1 LGHNA and CDR2 YNFKEQ. V was pared by 0 bases and J by 12 bases, with 13 bases of the junction left unmatched.